This T cell receptor beta chain was identified during a study of shared clonotypes between healthy human individuals. Study results and limitations: In this cohort, only blood was sampled, and tissue repertoires likely differ. Naive CD4 clonotype sharing across several donors was approximately 5%.

As regards this clone: What it binds is not known.

Produced via immunoSEQ multiplex PCR; TCRdb's table is partial and in-frame only. The data show some 2.1 million clones, about 95% seen once. CD45RO-negative, CCR7-selected cells formed the naive CD8 fraction, which excluded terminally differentiated effector memory CD45RA+ cells. Caucasian adults residing in Nashville, Tennessee made up all the donors. Trimming cost V 5 bases and J 0 bases; bases outside gene matches: 7. This CDR3 has 16 residues. Germline CDR1 SEHNR, CDR2 FQNEAQ (reference sequence). This clonotype originated in a man younger than 30 in good health. This chain links TRBV7-9 with TRBJ2-3; 8 bases map to TRBD1. Material: naive CD8+ T cells sorted from blood. CDR3 sequence: CASSPTGGTSTDTQYF. CDR3 nucleotide sequence: TGTGCCAGCAGCCCTACAGGGGGGACTAGCACAGATACGCAGTATTTT.